This T cell receptor (beta chain) stems from a study of blood T cell repertoires in COVID-19. Study-wide context: COVID-19 samples from acute and convalescent phases originated in the United States, Italy and Spain. T cells, B-cell-depleted T cells, or PBMCs provided the cDNA or gDNA that served as material.

This CDR3 comprises 14 residues. V lost 1 base, J lost 5 bases, and 12 bases lay in between. The V gene's germline CDR1 is SGHKS and CDR2 YYEKEE (reference sequence). In the study's own analysis: Estimated nucleated cell counts came from reference gene primer amplification. Only in-frame clones appear in the TCRdb table, and some are missing; sequencing was by immunoSEQ multiplex PCR. V and J calls and clone size are given by that table; D and trimming were obtained from the DNA. Found here are about 98,000 clones, around 82% of them singletons; the top ten hold 11%. The sequenced sample was peripheral blood. This chain uses TRBV5-5 with TRBJ1-1; D might be TRBD1 (5 bases). The sequence was collected from a man aged 65 to 79 with active or convalescent COVID-19. Here the CDR3 reads CASSLLAGRTEAFF. The CDR3 DNA reads TGTGCCAGCAGCTTGTTGGCAGGGCGGACTGAAGCTTTCTTT.